This entry features one T cell receptor (beta chain) sequence. Its target is unknown. This entry belongs to a study of OX40 agonist ivuxolimab in advanced cancers. Study summary: People who had prior anti-PD-1, anti-PD-L1 or anti-CTLA-4 therapy could take part, and around 40% had some. Points from the study as a whole: On average, CD8+ T cells had more expanded clones than CD4+.

The table came from immunoSEQ multiplex PCR; TCRdb's copy has only in-frame clones and leaves some out. This sample has about 80,000 clones; 75% to 90% occur once, and the top ten carry 2% to 2.5%. The investigators sampled blood at baseline, at cycle 4 day 1, and at cycle 7 day 1. V lost 2 bases to trimming and J lost 2 bases; unmatched junction nucleotides: 3. The germline V gene has CDR1 SEHNR and CDR2 FQNEAQ (reference sequence). The CDR3 loop spans 14 amino acids. Material: CD4+ or CD8+ T cells sorted from blood, obtained in a trial of the OX40 agonist ivuxolimab. The chain couples TRBV7-9 to TRBJ2-7; 7 positions agree with TRBD2. The source is an adult with an advanced solid tumor such as melanoma, head and neck, liver or kidney cancer. CDR3 sequence reads: CASSLLGGTYEQYF. CDR3 nucleotides: TGTGCCAGCAGCTTATTGGGGGGGACCTACGAGCAGTACTTC.